Listed below are T cell receptor beta chains from one sample, sequenced in a study of T-cell memory formation after mild COVID-19. MiXCR, run by TCRdb on the 5' RACE reads, gives a single entry per CDR3 protein. The repertoire holds about 410,000 distinct CDR3 sequences, about 22% seen once, with 13% in the top ten. The material sequenced was PBMCs or a T cell subset sorted from them (not recorded which). These receptor sequences come from an adult woman who had mild COVID-19 (a few samples of this study predate the infection). Cell type and time point are not known. The CDR3 runs from the conserved cysteine through the conserved F or W. Fields, in order: J gene, clone size, D gene, V gene, CDR3 protein, CDR3 DNA. D genes are given only for firm matches. For some rows the clone size is stated as once, few or many, or as a class when expanded; others skip it.

TRBJ2-7 | few | - | TRBV4-3 | CASSQDFPESSYEQYF | TGCGCCAGCAGCCAAGATTTCCCGGAAAGCTCCTACGAGCAGTACTTC
TRBJ2-7 | - | TRBD1 | TRBV11-2 | CASSPPGQGLGEQYF | TGTGCCAGCAGCCCTCCGGGACAGGGCTTAGGCGAGCAGTACTTC
TRBJ2-7 | - | - | TRBV30 | CAWNGGQGSRSSYEQYF | TGTGCCTGGAATGGGGGGCAGGGAAGTCGGAGCTCCTACGAGCAGTACTTC
TRBJ2-1 | - | - | TRBV11-3 | CASSLWERSNEQFF | TGTGCCAGCAGCTTATGGGAGCGGTCCAATGAGCAGTTCTTC
TRBJ2-7 | - | - | TRBV5-5 | CASSPQTRIYEQYF | TGTGCCAGCAGCCCCCAGACACGGATCTACGAGCAGTACTTC
TRBJ1-1 | - | - | TRBV5-1 | CASSLGQLRRVPEAFF | TGCGCCAGCAGCTTGGGTCAACTCAGGAGGGTTCCTGAAGCTTTCTTT
TRBJ1-1 | - | - | TRBV5-1 | CASSPAARGRRDTEAFF | TGCGCCAGCAGCCCAGCCGCTCGGGGTCGGCGGGACACTGAAGCTTTCTTT
TRBJ2-5 | few | TRBD2 | TRBV20-1 | CSARASGRSRETQYF | TGCAGTGCTAGAGCGAGCGGGAGATCGAGAGAGACCCAGTACTTC
TRBJ1-1 | - | - | TRBV20-1 | CSASAGIGTEAFF | TGCAGTGCTAGTGCAGGAATTGGGACTGAAGCTTTCTTT
TRBJ2-3 | few | TRBD1 | TRBV12-3/TRBV12-4 | CASSLTGGLKADTQYF | TGTGCCAGCAGTCTTACAGGGGGCTTAAAGGCAGATACGCAGTATTTT
TRBJ1-6 | - | - | TRBV5-6 | CASSLDRANSPLHF | TGTGCCAGCAGCTTGGATCGGGCGAATTCACCCCTCCACTTT
TRBJ1-1 | - | - | TRBV11-2 | CASSPQPGTANTEAFF | TGTGCCAGCAGCCCCCAACCCGGGACCGCGAACACTGAAGCTTTCTTT
TRBJ2-2 | - | - | TRBV7-2 | CASSLVGGQTGELFF | TGTGCCAGCAGCTTAGTCGGGGGGCAGACCGGGGAGCTGTTTTTT
TRBJ2-5 | many | TRBD1 | TRBV5-4 | CASSSGTEETQYF | TGTGCCAGCAGCTCCGGGACAGAAGAGACCCAGTACTTC
TRBJ2-7 | - | - | TRBV7-4 | CASSLEVSTATYEQYF | TGTGCCAGCAGCTTAGAGGTCTCCACAGCAACCTACGAGCAGTACTTC
TRBJ2-1 | - | TRBD2 | TRBV18 | CASSRGTSGANNEQFF | TGTGCCAGCTCCCGGGGAACTAGCGGGGCTAACAATGAGCAGTTCTTC
TRBJ1-4 | few | - | TRBV5-1 | CASSVSGATNEKLFF | TGCGCCAGCAGCGTATCAGGCGCAACTAATGAAAAACTGTTTTTT
TRBJ2-1 | - | - | TRBV5-4 | CASSLGQLSSYNEQFF | TGTGCCAGCAGCTTGGGACAGTTGAGCTCCTACAATGAGCAGTTCTTC
TRBJ2-5 | many | - | TRBV7-6 | CASRDQETQYF | TGTGCCAGCAGGGATCAAGAGACCCAGTACTTC
TRBJ1-1 | - | TRBD1 | TRBV12-3/TRBV12-4 | CASSRTGENTEAFF | TGTGCCAGCAGTCGGACAGGGGAGAACACTGAAGCTTTCTTT
TRBJ2-1 | - | TRBD2 | TRBV7-2 | CASSIKAGGRNEQFF | TGTGCCAGCAGCATCAAAGCGGGAGGGCGGAATGAGCAGTTCTTC
TRBJ1-2 | - | TRBD1 | TRBV12-3/TRBV12-4 | CASLTPGGSCNYGYTF | TGTGCCAGCCTCACGCCAGGGGGCTCTTGTAACTATGGCTACACCTTC
TRBJ2-3 | - | TRBD2 | TRBV20-1 | CSARGTSGRADTQYF | TGCAGTGCTAGAGGGACTAGCGGGAGGGCCGATACGCAGTATTTT
TRBJ2-1 | - | TRBD1 | TRBV3-1 | CASRYGTGPTEQFF | TGTGCCAGCAGGTACGGGACAGGGCCTACTGAGCAGTTCTTC
TRBJ2-3 | few | - | TRBV7-9 | CASGWGASDTQYF | TGTGCCAGCGGTTGGGGGGCTTCAGATACGCAGTATTTT
TRBJ2-5 | few | - | TRBV7-8 | CASSAILSETQYF | TGTGCCAGCAGCGCTATTTTGAGCGAGACCCAGTACTTC
TRBJ2-1 | - | TRBD2 | TRBV6-1 | CASSEGTSNEQFF | TGTGCCAGCAGTGAAGGGACTAGCAATGAGCAGTTCTTC
TRBJ2-1 | - | TRBD2 | TRBV13 | CASSSERERDNEQFF | TGTGCCAGCAGTTCTGAGCGGGAGAGGGACAATGAGCAGTTCTTC
TRBJ1-2 | few | - | TRBV24-1 | CATSDSDYGYTF | TGTGCCACCAGTGATTCTGACTATGGCTACACCTTC
TRBJ1-2 | - | TRBD1 | TRBV7-9 | CASSLSGGISGYTF | TGTGCCAGCAGCTTATCAGGGGGGATTAGTGGCTACACCTTC
TRBJ1-3 | few | - | TRBV20-1 | CSARPPNGNTIYF | TGCAGTGCTAGACCACCTAACGGAAACACCATATATTTT
TRBJ2-7 | few | TRBD1 | TRBV27 | CASSFIGTGASYEQYF | TGTGCCAGCAGTTTTATCGGGACAGGGGCCTCCTACGAGCAGTACTTC